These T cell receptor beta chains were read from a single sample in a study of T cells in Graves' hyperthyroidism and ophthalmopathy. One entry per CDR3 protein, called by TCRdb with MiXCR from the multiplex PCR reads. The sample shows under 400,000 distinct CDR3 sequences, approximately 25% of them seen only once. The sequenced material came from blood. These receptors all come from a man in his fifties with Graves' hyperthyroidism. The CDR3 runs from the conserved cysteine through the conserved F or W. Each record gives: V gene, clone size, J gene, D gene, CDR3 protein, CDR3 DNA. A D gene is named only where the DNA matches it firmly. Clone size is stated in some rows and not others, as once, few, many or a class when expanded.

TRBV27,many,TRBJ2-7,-,CASSLSWLLSYEQYF,TGTGCCAGCAGTTTATCATGGCTCCTATCCTACGAGCAGTACTTC
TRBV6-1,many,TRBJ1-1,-,CASRTVGTEAFF,TGTGCCAGCAGGACGGTTGGCACTGAAGCTTTCTTT
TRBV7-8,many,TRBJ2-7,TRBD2,CASRWASGSYKGPSEQYF,TGTGCCAGCAGGTGGGCTAGCGGGAGTTACAAAGGGCCGAGCGAGCAGTACTTC
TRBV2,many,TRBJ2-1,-,CASSVGGEVYNEQFF,TGTGCCAGCAGTGTTGGGGGAGAGGTATACAATGAGCAGTTCTTC
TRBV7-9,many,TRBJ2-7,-,CASGVAEHYEQYF,TGTGCCAGCGGGGTAGCGGAACACTACGAGCAGTACTTC
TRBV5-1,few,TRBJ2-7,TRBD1,CASSLDGQGLEQYF,TGCGCCAGCAGCTTGGACGGACAGGGTTTGGAGCAGTACTTC
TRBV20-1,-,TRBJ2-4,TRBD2,CSATGRGLKNIQYF,TGCAGCGCTACCGGGAGGGGCTTGAAAAACATTCAGTACTTC
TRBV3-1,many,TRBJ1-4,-,CASSQDIGQEKLFF,TGTGCCAGCAGCCAAGACATCGGACAAGAAAAACTGTTTTTT
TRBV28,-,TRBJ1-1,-,CASRGLGHLNTEAFF,TGTGCCAGCCGTGGGCTGGGACACTTGAACACTGAAGCTTTCTTT
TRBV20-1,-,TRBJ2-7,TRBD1,CSARDQVGRDRGLGSSYEQYF,TGCAGTGCTAGAGATCAAGTAGGGCGGGACAGGGGGCTCGGAAGCTCCTACGAGCAGTACTTC
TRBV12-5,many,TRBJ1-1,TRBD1,CASGLGTGDRFGGTEAFF,TGTGCTAGTGGTTTGGGGACAGGGGATCGGTTCGGTGGCACTGAAGCTTTCTTT
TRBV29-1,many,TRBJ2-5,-,CSVEPGSQETQYF,TGCAGCGTCGAGCCCGGCAGCCAAGAGACCCAGTACTTC
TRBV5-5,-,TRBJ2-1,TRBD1,CAGSPRTGVYNEQFF,TGTGCCGGCAGCCCGCGGACAGGAGTTTACAATGAGCAGTTCTTC
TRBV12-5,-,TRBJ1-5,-,CASGLVTLETQHF,TGTGCTAGTGGTTTGGTCACATTAGAAACCCAGCATTTT
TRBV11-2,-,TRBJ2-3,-,CASSFGPTDTQYF,TGTGCCAGCAGCTTCGGGCCAACAGATACGCAGTATTTT
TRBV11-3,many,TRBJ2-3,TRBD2,CASSLELALRTDTQYF,TGTGCCAGCAGCTTAGAACTAGCGCTTCGCACAGATACGCAGTATTTT
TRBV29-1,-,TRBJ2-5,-,CSVDPLVGYKQETQYF,TGCAGCGTTGACCCCCTGGTGGGGTACAAGCAAGAGACCCAGTACTTC
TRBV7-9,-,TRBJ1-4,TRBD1,CASSAGQKNEKLFF,TGTGCCAGCAGCGCGGGACAGAAGAATGAAAAACTGTTTTTT
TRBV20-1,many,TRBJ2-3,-,CSGIDWGDTQYF,TGCAGTGGAATAGACTGGGGGGATACGCAGTATTTT
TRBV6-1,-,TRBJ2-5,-,CASSEVWGEGETQYF,TGTGCCAGCAGTGAGGTGTGGGGGGAAGGAGAGACCCAGTACTTC
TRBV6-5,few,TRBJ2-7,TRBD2,CASSYGAGVAYEQYF,TGTGCCAGCAGTTACGGAGCGGGAGTAGCCTACGAGCAGTACTTC
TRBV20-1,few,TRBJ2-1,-,CSASEYSGYNEQFF,TGCAGTGCTTCCGAATATAGCGGATACAATGAGCAGTTCTTC
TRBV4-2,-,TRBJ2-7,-,CASSHVGVKGDSYEQYF,TGTGCCAGCAGCCATGTCGGTGTTAAAGGAGATTCCTACGAGCAGTACTTC
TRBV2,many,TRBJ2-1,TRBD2,CASNRLASSYNEQFF,TGTGCCAGCAATCGACTAGCGAGCTCCTACAATGAGCAGTTCTTC
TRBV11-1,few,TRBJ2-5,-,CASSLAFGTQYF,TGTGCCAGCAGCTTAGCCTTTGGGACCCAGTACTTC
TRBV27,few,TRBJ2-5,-,CASSLGARGTQYF,TGTGCCAGCAGTTTGGGGGCTCGGGGGACCCAGTACTTC
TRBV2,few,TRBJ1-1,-,CASRKFGQMNTEAFF,TGTGCCAGCAGGAAGTTTGGACAGATGAACACTGAAGCTTTCTTT
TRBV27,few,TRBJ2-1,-,CASSLSAAVYNEQFF,TGTGCCAGCAGTTTATCTGCAGCGGTCTACAATGAGCAGTTCTTC
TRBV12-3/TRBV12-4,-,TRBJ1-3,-,CASFQGHSGNTIYF,TGTGCCAGCTTTCAGGGGCACTCTGGAAACACCATATATTTT
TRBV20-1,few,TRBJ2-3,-,CSARMNSRRAPADTQYF,TGCAGTGCTAGGATGAATAGCAGGAGGGCCCCCGCAGATACGCAGTATTTT
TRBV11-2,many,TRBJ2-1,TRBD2,CASSLTSGRYNEQFF,TGTGCCAGCAGCTTAACAAGCGGGAGATACAATGAGCAGTTCTTC
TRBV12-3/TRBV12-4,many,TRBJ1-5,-,CASSLEGVAQPQHF,TGTGCCAGCAGTTTAGAAGGGGTGGCTCAGCCCCAGCATTTT
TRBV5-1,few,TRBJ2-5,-,CASSGEGETQYF,TGCGCCAGCAGCGGAGAGGGGGAGACCCAGTACTTC
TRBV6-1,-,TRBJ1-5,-,CASSEWRSSGQPQHF,TGTGCCAGCAGTGAATGGAGGAGCTCTGGTCAGCCCCAGCATTTT
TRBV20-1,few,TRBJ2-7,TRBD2,CSARDSGRDPLYEQYF,TGCAGTGCTAGAGATAGCGGGAGGGATCCCCTCTACGAGCAGTACTTC
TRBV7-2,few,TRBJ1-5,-,CASRQGHSNQPQHF,TGTGCCAGCAGGCAGGGACACAGTAATCAGCCCCAGCATTTT
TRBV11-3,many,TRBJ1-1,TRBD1,CASSTGGVNTEAFF,TGTGCCAGCAGCACAGGGGGGGTGAACACTGAAGCTTTCTTT
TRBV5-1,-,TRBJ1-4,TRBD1,CASSGGQGAWEKLFF,TGCGCCAGCAGCGGAGGACAGGGGGCATGGGAAAAACTGTTTTTT
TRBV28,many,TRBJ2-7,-,CASSLKGHPSYEQYF,TGTGCCAGCAGTTTAAAGGGTCATCCCTCCTACGAGCAGTACTTC
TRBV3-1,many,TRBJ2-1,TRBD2,CASSIQLTSGPNNEQFF,TGTGCCAGCAGCATCCAGTTGACTAGCGGGCCTAACAATGAGCAGTTCTTC
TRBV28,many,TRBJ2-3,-,CASSPLTQTTDTQYF,TGTGCCAGCAGTCCCCTTACGCAGACCACAGATACGCAGTATTTT
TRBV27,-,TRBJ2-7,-,CASSFFSDRIGEQYF,TGTGCCAGCAGTTTTTTCTCCGACCGAATCGGGGAGCAGTACTTC
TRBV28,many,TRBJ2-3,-,CASSLSAGQDTQYF,TGTGCCAGCAGTTTATCGGCAGGGCAAGATACGCAGTATTTT
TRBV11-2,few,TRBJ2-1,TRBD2,CASSRGLAGANEQFF,TGTGCCAGCAGCCGGGGACTAGCGGGAGCCAATGAGCAGTTCTTC
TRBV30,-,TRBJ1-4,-,CAWRSPGPGANEKLFF,TGTGCCTGGAGGTCCCCGGGTCCAGGGGCTAATGAAAAACTGTTTTTT
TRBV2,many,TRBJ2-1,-,CAASGQDDNEQFF,TGTGCCGCCTCAGGCCAAGACGACAATGAGCAGTTCTTC
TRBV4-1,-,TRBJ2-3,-,CASSQRDFSTDTQYF,TGCGCCAGCAGCCAGCGGGACTTTTCCACAGATACGCAGTATTTT